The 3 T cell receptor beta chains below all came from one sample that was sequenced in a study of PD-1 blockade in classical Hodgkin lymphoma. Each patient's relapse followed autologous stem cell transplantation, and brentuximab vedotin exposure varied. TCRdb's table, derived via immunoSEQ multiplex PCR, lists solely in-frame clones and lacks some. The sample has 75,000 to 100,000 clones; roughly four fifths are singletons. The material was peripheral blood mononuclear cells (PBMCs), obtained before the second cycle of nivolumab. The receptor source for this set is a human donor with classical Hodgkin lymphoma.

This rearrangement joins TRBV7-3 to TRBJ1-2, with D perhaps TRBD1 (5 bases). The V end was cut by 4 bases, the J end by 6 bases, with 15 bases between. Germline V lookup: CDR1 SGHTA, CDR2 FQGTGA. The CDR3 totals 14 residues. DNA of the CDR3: TGTGCCAGCAGCTCGGGGACCCCGGGCCATGGCTACACCTTC. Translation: CASSSGTPGHGYTF.

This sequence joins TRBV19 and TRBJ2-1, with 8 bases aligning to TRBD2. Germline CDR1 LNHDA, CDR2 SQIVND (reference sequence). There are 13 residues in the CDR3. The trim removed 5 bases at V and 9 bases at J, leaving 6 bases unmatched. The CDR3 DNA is TGTGCCAGTAGTGTCGGACTAGCAGGTGAGCAGTTCTTC. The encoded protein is CASSVGLAGEQFF.

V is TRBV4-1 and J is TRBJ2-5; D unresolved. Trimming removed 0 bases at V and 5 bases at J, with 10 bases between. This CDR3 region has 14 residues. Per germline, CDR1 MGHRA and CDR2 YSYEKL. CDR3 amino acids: CASSQDGGPETQYF. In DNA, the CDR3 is TGCGCCAGCAGCCAAGATGGCGGACCGGAGACCCAGTACTTC.